This T cell receptor (beta chain) was found in a study of immune characterization of retroperitoneal liposarcoma. V lost 5 bases, J lost 6 bases, and 12 bases lay in between. The CDR3 runs to 13 residues. Each CDR3 protein gets one entry after TCRdb re-called the PCR reads with MiXCR. The data contain 1,000 to 1,500 distinct CDR3 sequences, roughly two fifths of them singletons. The material sequenced was tumor tissue. This chain connects TRBV12-3 or TRBV12-4 to TRBJ2-3; no definite D call. The TCR sequence derives from a male donor with retroperitoneal liposarcoma. CDR3 coding DNA: TGTGCCAGCAGTCCCTCAGGATCCGATACGCAGTATTTT. Translating it yields CASSPSGSDTQYF.